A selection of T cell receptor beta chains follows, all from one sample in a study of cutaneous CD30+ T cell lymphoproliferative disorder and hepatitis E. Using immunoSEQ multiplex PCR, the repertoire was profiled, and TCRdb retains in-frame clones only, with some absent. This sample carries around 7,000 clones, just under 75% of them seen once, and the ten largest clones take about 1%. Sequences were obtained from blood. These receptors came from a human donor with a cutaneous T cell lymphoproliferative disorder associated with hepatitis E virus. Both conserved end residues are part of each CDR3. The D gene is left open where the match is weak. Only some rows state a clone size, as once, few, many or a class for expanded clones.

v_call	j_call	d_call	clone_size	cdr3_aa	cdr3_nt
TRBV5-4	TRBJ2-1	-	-	CASSSPGKGLNEQFF	TGTGCCAGCAGCTCCCCCGGAAAGGGGTTAAATGAGCAGTTCTTC
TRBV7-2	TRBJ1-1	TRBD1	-	CASSKGDSLNTEAFF	TGTGCCAGCAGCAAGGGGGACAGCTTGAACACTGAAGCTTTCTTT
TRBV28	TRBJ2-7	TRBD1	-	CASSLGTGEDYEQYF	TGTGCCAGCAGTTTAGGTACAGGGGAAGACTACGAGCAGTACTTC
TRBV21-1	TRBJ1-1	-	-	CASSKGTPKVGTEAFF	TGTGCCAGCAGCAAAGGGACCCCGAAGGTAGGCACTGAAGCTTTCTTT
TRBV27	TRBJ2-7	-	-	CASKRSSGAPGEQYF	TGTGCCAGCAAAAGAAGTTCTGGGGCTCCGGGGGAGCAGTACTTC
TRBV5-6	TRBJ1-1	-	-	CASSFDGWGGKRAEAFF	TGTGCCAGCAGCTTCGATGGTTGGGGGGGAAAAAGGGCTGAAGCTTTCTTT
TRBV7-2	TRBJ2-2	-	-	CASSRDRDNTGELFF	TGTGCCAGCAGCCGTGACCGGGACAACACCGGGGAGCTGTTTTTT
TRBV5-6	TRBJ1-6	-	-	CASSLEGDSFFPLHF	TGTGCCAGCAGCTTGGAGGGTGACAGTTTCTTCCCCCTCCACTTT
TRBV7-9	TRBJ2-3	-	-	CASSTEGGIDTQYF	TGTGCCAGCAGCACTGAGGGGGGCATAGATACGCAGTATTTT
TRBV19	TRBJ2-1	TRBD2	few	CASRPGLGRYEQFF	TGTGCCAGTAGGCCGGGACTAGGAAGGTATGAGCAGTTCTTC
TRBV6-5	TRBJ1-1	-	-	CASSYTSMNTEAFF	TGTGCCAGCAGTTACACGTCCATGAACACTGAAGCTTTCTTT
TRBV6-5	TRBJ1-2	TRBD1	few	CASSYLRTGGGYGYTF	TGTGCCAGCAGTTACTTACGGACAGGGGGCGGCTATGGCTACACCTTC
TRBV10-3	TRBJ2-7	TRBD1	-	CAIKTGTGPYEQYF	TGTGCCATCAAGACCGGGACAGGGCCCTACGAGCAGTACTTC
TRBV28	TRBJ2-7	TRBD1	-	CASRNPPRQGVTYEQYF	TGTGCCAGCAGGAACCCCCCGAGACAGGGAGTAACCTACGAGCAGTACTTC
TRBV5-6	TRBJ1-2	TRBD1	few	CASSSSFGGAQGADGYTF	TGTGCCAGCAGCTCCTCATTTGGGGGGGCGCAGGGGGCTGATGGCTACACCTTC
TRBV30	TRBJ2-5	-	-	CAWSVHLQETQYF	TGTGCCTGGAGTGTACACCTCCAAGAGACCCAGTACTTC
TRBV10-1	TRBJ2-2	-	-	CASSESEEAGELFF	TGCGCCAGCAGTGAGTCCGAAGAGGCCGGGGAGCTGTTTTTT
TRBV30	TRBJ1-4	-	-	CAWIRRGFNEKLFF	TGTGCCTGGATACGGAGGGGATTTAATGAAAAACTGTTTTTT
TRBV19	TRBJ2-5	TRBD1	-	CASSIDGQAEETQYF	TGTGCCAGTAGTATAGACGGACAGGCGGAAGAGACCCAGTACTTC
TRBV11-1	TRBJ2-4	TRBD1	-	CASSLVRGPGNIQYF	TGTGCCAGCAGCTTAGTGAGGGGGCCGGGAAACATTCAGTACTTC
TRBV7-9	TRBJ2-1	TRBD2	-	CASSPFPGGPGNEQFF	TGTGCCAGCAGCCCCTTTCCGGGGGGGCCAGGCAATGAGCAGTTCTTC
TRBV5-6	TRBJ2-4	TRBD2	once	CASNGRGAKNIQYF	TGTGCCTCTAACGGGCGGGGGGCCAAAAACATTCAGTACTTC
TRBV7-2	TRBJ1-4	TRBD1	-	CASAALRDRGSEKLFF	TGTGCCAGCGCTGCACTTCGGGACAGGGGGTCTGAAAAACTGTTTTTT
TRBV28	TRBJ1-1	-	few	CASNRYTEAFF	TGTGCCAGCAACAGATACACTGAAGCTTTCTTT
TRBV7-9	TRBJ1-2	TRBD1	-	CASSRTGGTYGYTF	TGTGCCAGCAGCCGGACAGGGGGAACCTATGGCTACACCTTC
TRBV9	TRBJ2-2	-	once	CASSVEAGLAGELFF	TGTGCCAGCAGCGTAGAGGCAGGGTTGGCCGGGGAGCTGTTTTTT
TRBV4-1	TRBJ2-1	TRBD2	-	CASSPRLAGGQSNEQFF	TGCGCCAGCAGCCCTCGACTAGCGGGGGGGCAATCGAATGAGCAGTTCTTC
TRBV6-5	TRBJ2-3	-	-	CASSLGEPDTQYF	TGTGCCAGCAGTCTCGGGGAGCCAGATACGCAGTATTTT
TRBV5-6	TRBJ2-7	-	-	CASSHRQVSYEQYF	TGTGCCAGCAGCCACCGACAGGTCTCCTACGAGCAGTACTTC
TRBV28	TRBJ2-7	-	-	CASPGRSSYEQYF	TGTGCCAGCCCCGGACGGAGCTCCTACGAGCAGTACTTC
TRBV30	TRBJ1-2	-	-	CAWRGRRPNYGYTF	TGTGCCTGGAGAGGTAGACGGCCAAACTATGGCTACACCTTC
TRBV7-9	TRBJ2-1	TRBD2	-	CASSPSGAYNEQFF	TGTGCCAGCAGCCCTAGCGGGGCCTACAATGAGCAGTTCTTC
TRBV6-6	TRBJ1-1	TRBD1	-	CASSYEQGAMNTEAFF	TGTGCCAGCAGTTACGAACAGGGGGCAATGAACACTGAAGCTTTCTTT
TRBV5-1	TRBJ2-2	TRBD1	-	CASSPRDRGTGELFF	TGCGCCAGCAGCCCCCGGGACAGGGGGACCGGGGAGCTGTTTTTT
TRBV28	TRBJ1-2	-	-	CASSSTGVRNYGYTF	TGTGCCAGCAGTTCGACAGGCGTCAGAAACTATGGCTACACCTTC
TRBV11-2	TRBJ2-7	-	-	CASSLGDSYEQYF	TGTGCCAGCAGCTTAGGAGACAGCTACGAGCAGTACTTC
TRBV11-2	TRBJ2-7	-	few	CASSLDPGAYEQYF	TGTGCCAGCAGCTTAGATCCAGGGGCCTACGAGCAGTACTTC
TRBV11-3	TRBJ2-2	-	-	CASSLGHYTGELFF	TGTGCCAGCAGCTTGGGACACTACACCGGGGAGCTGTTTTTT
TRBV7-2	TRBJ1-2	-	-	CASSLLRVLANYGYTF	TGTGCCAGCAGCTTGTTACGAGTATTAGCTAACTATGGCTACACCTTC
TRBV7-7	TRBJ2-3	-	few	CASSLEGGTDTQYF	TGTGCCAGCAGCTTAGAGGGCGGCACAGATACGCAGTATTTT
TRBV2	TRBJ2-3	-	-	CASNPGTTSTDTQYF	TGTGCCAGCAACCCCGGGACAACTAGCACAGATACGCAGTATTTT
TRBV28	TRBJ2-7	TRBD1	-	CASSLGGTGIYEQYF	TGTGCCAGCAGTTTGGGGGGGACAGGGATCTACGAGCAGTACTTC
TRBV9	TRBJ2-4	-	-	CASSQQMKNIQYF	TGTGCCAGCAGCCAACAAATGAAAAACATTCAGTACTTC
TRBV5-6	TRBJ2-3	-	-	CASSGQILPRADTQYF	TGTGCCAGCAGCGGTCAGATATTACCAAGGGCAGATACGCAGTATTTT
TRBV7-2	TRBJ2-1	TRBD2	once	CASSLATSGVTEQFF	TGTGCCAGCAGCTTAGCAACTAGCGGCGTGACGGAGCAGTTCTTC
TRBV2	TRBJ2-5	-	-	CASSEAMAAQYF	TGTGCCAGCAGTGAAGCGATGGCGGCCCAGTACTTC
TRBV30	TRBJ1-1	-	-	CAWSVITEAFF	TGTGCCTGGAGTGTTATTACTGAAGCTTTCTTT
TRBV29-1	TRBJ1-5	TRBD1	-	CSVYNPGQGQPQHF	TGCAGCGTGTACAACCCGGGACAGGGGCAGCCCCAGCATTTT
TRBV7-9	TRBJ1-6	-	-	CASSEGTSPLHF	TGTGCCAGCAGCGAGGGGACGTCACCCCTCCACTTT
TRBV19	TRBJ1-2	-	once	CASSIDLGARSNRGYTF	TGTGCCAGTAGTATAGACTTAGGGGCACGATCAAACCGCGGCTACACCTTC
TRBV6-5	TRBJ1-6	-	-	CASSPTGELSPLHF	TGTGCCAGCAGTCCCACAGGCGAACTATCACCCCTCCACTTT
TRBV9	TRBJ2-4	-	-	CASSARDTLAKNIQYF	TGTGCCAGCAGCGCCCGGGACACTCTAGCCAAAAACATTCAGTACTTC
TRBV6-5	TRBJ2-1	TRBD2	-	CASAYPGTSVNEQFF	TGTGCCAGCGCTTACCCCGGGACTAGCGTTAATGAGCAGTTCTTC
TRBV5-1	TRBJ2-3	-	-	CASSLSDSRSTDTQYF	TGCGCCAGCAGCTTGTCCGACTCGCGCAGCACAGATACGCAGTATTTT
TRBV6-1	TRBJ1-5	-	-	CASRDGIRQPQHF	TGTGCCAGCAGGGACGGCATAAGGCAGCCCCAGCATTTT